Sequencing of this T cell receptor (beta chain) was carried out in a study of T cell responses to AZD1222 COVID-19 vaccine (TCRdb year 2021). With regard to the full study: TCR sequencing was performed for approximately 240 trial participants, of whom around 200 were given two doses of AZD1222 and around 25 were given two doses of MenACWY control vaccine. Trial participants were enrolled by age into subgroups of 18-55, 56-69 and 70-plus years, and around 150, 28 and 57 TCR-sequenced participants, respectively, were included in these subgroups. Broader findings and caveats from the paper: The whole spike protein was spanned by vaccine-associated CD4 TCRs, and dominant responses were seen in regions 160-218 and 743-854. Most participants were white British and females outnumbered males, and the authors suggested that clonal diversity may have been underestimated. No day 14 peak-response samples were available, so repertoires were characterized only after the peak T cell response. The 56-69-year group was small, and its depth increase did not reach significance, likely because of low power. Conclusions about previously exposed vaccinees are limited, since just a handful of AZD1222 recipients were seropositive for SARS-CoV-2 at baseline. After two AZD1222 doses, both the breadth and the depth of spike-specific TCRs were significantly higher than at day 0 and than in MenACWY recipients. Epitopes outside the regions mutated in the B.1.351 and B.1.1.7 variants were reportedly recognized by nearly half of the unique spike-specific TCRs.

The CDR3 regions of human TCRbeta chains were analyzed by immunosequencing. The source study handled its data this way. Repertoire TCRs were matched against a reference library of SARS-CoV-2-specific TCRs generated with the MIRA antigen-specificity platform. Breadth meant the fraction of unique TCRs that were SARS-CoV-2-associated, whereas depth meant the fraction of total T cells that were SARS-CoV-2-associated. Using the MIRA data, each spike-specific TCR was assigned both to the spike region to which the TCR was reactive and to a CD4 or CD8 class. Log10-transformed breadth and depth values were compared by one-way ANOVA with Sidak's multiple comparisons tests. TCRdb took this table from immuneACCESS and kept in-frame rearrangements with V and J called. Such tables lack part of the clones; where checked against another copy, unresolved V genes explain under half of the gap, and the rest is unexplained. D and trimming were read from the DNA, whereas the V and J calls and clone size are those reported in that table. This sample is represented by approximately 130,000 clones; approximately 90% of them were singletons. The biggest ten clones account for over 8.5% of the sample.

The germline V gene specifies SGHTA as CDR1 and FQGNSA as CDR2. The CDR3 measures 16 amino acids from cysteine to phenylalanine. Kept here is only the CDR3 DNA, which spans 48 bases and is read in frame from base 1. Trimming removed 4 bases from V and 0 bases from J, leaving 13 bases between the germline ends. The time point label for this specimen denotes: baseline before first vaccination. Reading the label with the study, this specimen's treatment or condition is: meningococcal conjugate vaccine given as trial control. Vaccinee samples were obtained from the UK trials COV001 and COV002, which included a single-blind randomized controlled phase 2/3 trial of AZD1222 (ChAdOx1 nCoV-19) in healthy adults. Trial participant PBMC samples were collected at day 0 and day 28 after the second dose for TCRbeta chain sequencing. On this clone itself: It lacks a known antigen. No base quality values were provided; no much bigger clone lies one nucleotide off.

This sequence was found in an adult in good health. Specimen: peripheral blood, collected on day 0 of MenACWY control vaccination. The rearrangement joined TRBV7-2 to TRBJ2-4; the D gene assignment is ambiguous. Here is the DNA: TGTGCCAGCAGCTGGGCGGATCAGTTAGCCAAAAACATTCAGTACTTC. It codes for CASSWADQLAKNIQYF.